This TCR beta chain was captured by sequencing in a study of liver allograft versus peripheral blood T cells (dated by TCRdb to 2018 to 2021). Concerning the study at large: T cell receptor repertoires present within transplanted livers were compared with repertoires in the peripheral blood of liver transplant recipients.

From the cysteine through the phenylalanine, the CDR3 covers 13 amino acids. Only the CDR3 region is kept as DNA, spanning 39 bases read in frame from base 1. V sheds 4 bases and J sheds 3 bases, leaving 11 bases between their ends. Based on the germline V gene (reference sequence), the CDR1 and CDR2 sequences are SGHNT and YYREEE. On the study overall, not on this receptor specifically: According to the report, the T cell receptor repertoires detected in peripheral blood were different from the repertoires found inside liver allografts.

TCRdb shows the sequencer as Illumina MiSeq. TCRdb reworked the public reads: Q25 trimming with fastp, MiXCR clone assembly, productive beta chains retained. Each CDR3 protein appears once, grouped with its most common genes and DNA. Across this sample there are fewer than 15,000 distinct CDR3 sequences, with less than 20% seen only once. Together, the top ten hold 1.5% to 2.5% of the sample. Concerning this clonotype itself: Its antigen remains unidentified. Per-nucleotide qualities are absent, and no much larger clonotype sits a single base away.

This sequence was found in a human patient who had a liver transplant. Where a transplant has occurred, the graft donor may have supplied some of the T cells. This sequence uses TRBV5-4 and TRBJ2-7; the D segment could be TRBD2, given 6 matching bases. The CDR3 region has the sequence CASSPTGDYEQYF. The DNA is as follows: TGTGCCAGCAGCCCGACGGGAGACTACGAGCAGTACTTC.